The rows below give T cell receptor beta chains drawn from one sample of a study of Ad26.COV2.S vaccination and SARS-CoV-2 variants. Generated by immunoSEQ multiplex PCR, the TCRdb table keeps only in-frame clones and is missing some. The sample contains almost 400,000 clones, around 91% of which appear only once. The starting material was peripheral blood, obtained in a trial of Ad26.COV2.S vaccine versus placebo. The receptors stem from a person between 18 and 65 years old who received the Ad26.COV2.S COVID-19 vaccine or a placebo. CDR3s include the opening cysteine and the closing phenylalanine or tryptophan. D genes are given only for firm matches. Only part of the rows carry a size: once, few, many, or a class if the clone is expanded.

v_call: TRBV30; d_call: TRBD1; clone_size: -; j_call: TRBJ2-7; cdr3_aa: CAWSVGQGAYEQYF; cdr3_nt: TGTGCCTGGAGTGTCGGACAGGGGGCCTACGAGCAGTACTTC
v_call: TRBV15; d_call: TRBD1; clone_size: -; j_call: TRBJ2-7; cdr3_aa: CATSSQDRGAYEQYF; cdr3_nt: TGTGCCACCAGCAGTCAGGACAGGGGGGCCTACGAGCAGTACTTC
v_call: TRBV11-3; d_call: TRBD2; clone_size: -; j_call: TRBJ2-2; cdr3_aa: CASSLDGDGRAQTGELFF; cdr3_nt: TGTGCCAGCAGCTTAGATGGGGACGGGAGGGCGCAAACCGGGGAGCTGTTTTTT
v_call: TRBV6-6; d_call: TRBD2; clone_size: -; j_call: TRBJ2-7; cdr3_aa: CASRTTSGEGREQYF; cdr3_nt: TGTGCCAGCAGGACCACTAGCGGGGAGGGACGCGAGCAGTACTTC
v_call: TRBV30; d_call: -; clone_size: -; j_call: TRBJ2-6; cdr3_aa: CAWSDTSGANVLTF; cdr3_nt: TGTGCCTGGAGCGACACCTCTGGGGCCAACGTCCTGACTTTC
v_call: TRBV29-1; d_call: -; clone_size: -; j_call: TRBJ2-4; cdr3_aa: CSGYSGSNIQYF; cdr3_nt: TGCAGCGGATACTCAGGATCAAACATTCAGTACTTC
v_call: TRBV11-3; d_call: -; clone_size: -; j_call: TRBJ2-5; cdr3_aa: CASSPSPTRGETQYF; cdr3_nt: TGTGCCAGCAGCCCCAGCCCCACCCGGGGGGAGACCCAGTACTTC
v_call: TRBV7-8; d_call: -; clone_size: -; j_call: TRBJ2-7; cdr3_aa: CASSPKTGASYEQYF; cdr3_nt: TGTGCCAGCAGCCCTAAGACGGGGGCCTCCTACGAGCAGTACTTC
v_call: TRBV9; d_call: -; clone_size: -; j_call: TRBJ1-6; cdr3_aa: CASSVGGERSPLHF; cdr3_nt: TGTGCCAGCAGCGTAGGAGGGGAAAGGTCACCCCTCCACTTT
v_call: TRBV4-1; d_call: -; clone_size: -; j_call: TRBJ2-1; cdr3_aa: CASSGPSYNEQFF; cdr3_nt: TGCGCCAGCAGCGGACCCTCCTACAATGAGCAGTTCTTC
v_call: TRBV18; d_call: -; clone_size: -; j_call: TRBJ1-3; cdr3_aa: CASSPQGPSSGNTIYF; cdr3_nt: TGTGCCAGCTCACCCCAGGGTCCCTCCTCTGGAAACACCATATATTTT
v_call: TRBV6-5; d_call: TRBD1; clone_size: -; j_call: TRBJ1-2; cdr3_aa: CASRPRTGKRGYTF; cdr3_nt: TGTGCCAGCAGACCCCGGACAGGGAAAAGGGGCTACACCTTC
v_call: TRBV10-1; d_call: TRBD2; clone_size: few; j_call: TRBJ2-3; cdr3_aa: CASSAAGGTDTQYF; cdr3_nt: TGCGCCAGCAGTGCGGCGGGGGGCACAGATACGCAGTATTTT
v_call: TRBV6-5; d_call: -; clone_size: -; j_call: TRBJ2-6; cdr3_aa: CASTNRASGANVLTF; cdr3_nt: TGTGCCAGCACAAACAGGGCCTCGGGGGCCAACGTCCTGACTTTC
v_call: TRBV7-9; d_call: -; clone_size: -; j_call: TRBJ2-2; cdr3_aa: CASSLENTGELFF; cdr3_nt: TGTGCCAGCAGCTTAGAAAACACCGGGGAGCTGTTTTTT
v_call: TRBV12-3/TRBV12-4; d_call: -; clone_size: few; j_call: TRBJ1-1; cdr3_aa: CASSFAVVEAFF; cdr3_nt: TGTGCCAGCAGTTTTGCTGTAGTTGAAGCTTTCTTT
v_call: TRBV28; d_call: TRBD2; clone_size: -; j_call: TRBJ2-7; cdr3_aa: CASGWTSDSYEQYF; cdr3_nt: TGTGCCAGCGGCTGGACTAGCGACAGCTACGAGCAGTACTTC
v_call: TRBV6-5; d_call: TRBD1; clone_size: -; j_call: TRBJ2-7; cdr3_aa: CASSYGRQGGVGEQYF; cdr3_nt: TGTGCCAGCAGTTACGGCCGACAGGGGGGGGTTGGCGAGCAGTACTTC
v_call: TRBV6-1; d_call: -; clone_size: -; j_call: TRBJ2-3; cdr3_aa: CASSEAGGDTQYF; cdr3_nt: TGTGCCAGCAGTGAAGCAGGCGGAGATACGCAGTATTTT
v_call: TRBV18; d_call: -; clone_size: -; j_call: TRBJ1-1; cdr3_aa: CASSSQMNTEAFF; cdr3_nt: TGTGCCAGCTCATCACAGATGAACACTGAAGCTTTCTTT
v_call: TRBV6-5; d_call: -; clone_size: -; j_call: TRBJ1-5; cdr3_aa: CASSYSHLLGQPQHF; cdr3_nt: TGTGCCAGCAGTTACTCGCATCTACTAGGTCAGCCCCAGCATTTT
v_call: TRBV6-4; d_call: -; clone_size: -; j_call: TRBJ1-2; cdr3_aa: CASSDGGYLDGYTF; cdr3_nt: TGTGCCAGCAGTGACGGAGGGTATCTAGATGGCTACACCTTC